This T cell receptor beta chain is drawn from a study of CD8+CD57+ T cells in acquired aplastic anemia. Study overall: The mean DNA yield obtained from sorted CD4+ and CD8+ cells came to 3 to 3.5 ug.

Investigators profiled TCR beta VDJ and CDR3 from genomic DNA template. TCRdb itself ran the reads through MiXCR, one entry per CDR3 protein. The sample gives around 170,000 distinct CDR3 sequences, more than 45% of which show up once; 9.7% is in the top ten. Study-wide results and limits: Common to patients and controls were approximately 30 CD8+ CDR3 sequences. Significant differences in CD8+ Simpson's diversity were not observed between patients and controls.

CDR3 length equals 15 residues. V shed 10 bases and J shed 1 base, with 19 bases lying between them. Germline V CDR1 and CDR2: SNHLY, FYNNEI. To note about this clonotype: What it binds is not known.

The authors sequenced patients whose flow cytometry had shown CD8+CD57+ cell expansion. As a group, the patients uniformly had severe acquired aplastic anemia. This receptor was taken from a human donor with aplastic anemia. Material for sequencing was sorted CD4+, CD8+, or CD8+CD57+ T cells (not recorded which) from PBMCs. This sequence joins TRBV2 and TRBJ1-2; D not resolved. In nucleotides, the CDR3 is TGTGCCACCCTACCTTCTAATTTGAATAACTATGGCTACACCTTC. The encoded protein is CATLPSNLNNYGYTF.